A selection of T cell receptor beta chains follows, all from one sample in a study of T cells in localized non-small cell lung cancer. Clones were read by immunoSEQ multiplex PCR, and TCRdb kept only the in-frame ones, dropping some. This sample has 19,000 or so clones, with approximately 88% found just once. The sequencing used peripheral blood mononuclear cells, collected before any cancer treatment. Receptors originate from an older male donor with stage II lung adenocarcinoma. Each CDR3 is given with its conserved first and last residue. A D gene is named only where the DNA matches it firmly. Clone size is not always given. Where it is, it says once, few, many or a class for expanded clones.

size: -
V: TRBV2
D: -
J: TRBJ2-7
DNA: TGTGCCAGCAGTGAACCTCACAGGGTCGGCGAGCAGTACTTC
CDR3: CASSEPHRVGEQYF

size: -
V: TRBV10-3
D: -
J: TRBJ2-3
DNA: TGTGCCATCAGTGTTACCTTCGAGGGCACAGATACGCAGTATTTT
CDR3: CAISVTFEGTDTQYF

size: once
V: TRBV7-9
D: -
J: TRBJ2-2
DNA: TGTGCCACTTTGAAGGGCGCCGCGAACACCGGGGAGCTGTTTTTT
CDR3: CATLKGAANTGELFF

size: -
V: TRBV25-1
D: -
J: TRBJ2-1
DNA: TGTGCCAGCAGAGATCTACAGGGCTCCTACAATGAGCAGTTCTTC
CDR3: CASRDLQGSYNEQFF

size: -
V: TRBV18
D: TRBD2
J: TRBJ2-1
DNA: TGTGCCAGCTCACCAGAACTAGCGGGAGTGGTGAATGAGCAGTTCTTC
CDR3: CASSPELAGVVNEQFF

size: -
V: TRBV7-2
D: -
J: TRBJ2-3
DNA: TGTGCCAGCAGCTTAGTGGTTTGGACCACAGATACGCAGTATTTT
CDR3: CASSLVVWTTDTQYF

size: -
V: TRBV6-5
D: -
J: TRBJ1-2
DNA: TGTGCCAGCACCCGGGGGCAAGGGGGCTACACCTTC
CDR3: CASTRGQGGYTF

size: -
V: TRBV29-1
D: -
J: TRBJ1-1
DNA: TGCAGCGTTGACAGTGGGGGGGGAGGCACTGAAGCTTTCTTT
CDR3: CSVDSGGGGTEAFF

size: -
V: TRBV5-4
D: -
J: TRBJ2-5
DNA: TGTGCCAGCAGCTTGGGTGGTAGAGGACCACAAGAGACCCAGTACTTC
CDR3: CASSLGGRGPQETQYF

size: -
V: TRBV10-1
D: -
J: TRBJ1-1
DNA: TGCGCCAGCAGTGAGTCGACTCTGAATGAAGCTTTCTTT
CDR3: CASSESTLNEAFF

size: once
V: TRBV4-2
D: TRBD2
J: TRBJ2-2
DNA: TGTGCCAGCAGCCTATACCTCAATAGCGGGAGGGGCGACACCGGGGAGCTGTTTTTT
CDR3: CASSLYLNSGRGDTGELFF

size: -
V: TRBV27
D: TRBD2
J: TRBJ2-1
DNA: TGTGCCAGCAGTTTATCCCTAGCGGGAGCCGGTGAGCAGTTCTTC
CDR3: CASSLSLAGAGEQFF